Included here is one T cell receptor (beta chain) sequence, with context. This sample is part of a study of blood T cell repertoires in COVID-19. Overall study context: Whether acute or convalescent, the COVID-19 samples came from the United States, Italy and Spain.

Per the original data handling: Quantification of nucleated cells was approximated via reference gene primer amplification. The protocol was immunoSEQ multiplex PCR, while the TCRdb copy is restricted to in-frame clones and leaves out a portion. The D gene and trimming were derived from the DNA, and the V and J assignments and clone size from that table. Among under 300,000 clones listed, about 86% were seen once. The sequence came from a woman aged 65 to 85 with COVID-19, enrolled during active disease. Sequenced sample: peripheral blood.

The CDR3 is CASSLAPSRTGELFF. CDR3 DNA sequence: TGCGCCAGCAGCTTGGCACCTAGTAGGACCGGGGAGCTGTTTTTT. The chain carries TRBV5-1 and TRBJ2-2; D unclear. The CDR3 sequence is 15 residues long. V was cut by 0 bases and J by 5 bases, with 11 bases left in between. Germline CDR1 and CDR2: SGHRS and YFSETQ.